The 3 T cell receptor beta chains below all came from one sample that was sequenced in a study of shared clonotypes between healthy human individuals. Generated by immunoSEQ multiplex PCR, the TCRdb table keeps only in-frame clones and is missing some. Found here are 2 million to 2.5 million clones, 92% of them singletons; the top ten hold 0.3% to 0.4%. The sample consisted of naive CD4+ T cells from PBMCs. Subset denoted: CD45RA+ positively selected. The receptors come from a man between 18 and 29 years old in good health. Some clones in this sample may be carry-over from other donors' samples.

The J gene is TRBJ1-2, the V gene TRBV5-1, with no clear D. This CDR3 region has 14 residues. Germline V gene data show CDR1 as SGHRS and CDR2 as YFSETQ. The ends were cut back, 4 bases at V and 0 bases at J, with 10 bases in the middle. The CDR3 sequence: CASSPGDSNYGYTF. The CDR3 nucleotides read TGCGCCAGCAGCCCCGGGGATTCTAACTATGGCTACACCTTC.

This clone showed up just a few times. Other DNA sequences of this sample code for an identical CDR3. The chain couples TRBV7-9 to TRBJ1-4; D unclear. The germline V and J ends were trimmed by 1 base and 0 bases, with 3 bases remaining between them. CDR1 is SEHNR, CDR2 FQNEAQ, per germline (reference sequence). The CDR3 loop spans 14 amino acids. This CDR3 reads CASSLGATNEKLFF. CDR3 nucleotides: TGTGCCAGCAGCTTAGGGGCAACTAATGAAAAACTGTTTTTT.

A note on this clone: Other DNA sequences in the sample encode the same CDR3. The chain recombines TRBV2 with TRBJ1-2; 9 positions match TRBD1. This CDR3 contains 14 residues. Germline trimming cut 3 bases from V and 2 bases from J; bases unmatched to any gene: 1. Per the germline V gene, CDR1 is SNHLY and CDR2 is FYNNEI. Here the CDR3 reads CASSETGGNYGYTF. CDR3 coding DNA: TGTGCCAGCAGTGAGACAGGGGGGAACTATGGCTACACCTTC.